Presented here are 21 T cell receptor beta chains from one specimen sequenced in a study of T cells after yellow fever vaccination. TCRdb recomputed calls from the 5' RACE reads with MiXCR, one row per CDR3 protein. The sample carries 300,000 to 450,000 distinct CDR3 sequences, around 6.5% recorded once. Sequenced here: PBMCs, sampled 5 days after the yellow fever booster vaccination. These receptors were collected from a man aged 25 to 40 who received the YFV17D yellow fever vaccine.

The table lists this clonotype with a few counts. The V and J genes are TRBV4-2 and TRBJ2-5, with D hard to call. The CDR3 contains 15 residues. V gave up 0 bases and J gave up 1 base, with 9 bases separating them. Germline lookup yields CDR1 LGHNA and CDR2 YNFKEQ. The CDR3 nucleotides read TGTGCCAGCAGCCAAGATCTCAACAGCCAAGAGACCCAGTACTTC. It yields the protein CASSQDLNSQETQYF.

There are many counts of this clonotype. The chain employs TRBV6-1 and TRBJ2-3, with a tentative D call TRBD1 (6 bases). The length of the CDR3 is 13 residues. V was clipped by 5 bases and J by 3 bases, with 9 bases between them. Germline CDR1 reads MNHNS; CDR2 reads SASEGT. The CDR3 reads CASSQTGTDTQYF. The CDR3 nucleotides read TGTGCCAGCAGTCAAACAGGGACAGATACGCAGTATTTT.

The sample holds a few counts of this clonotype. The CDR3 DNA sequence: TGCAGTGCTAGAGCCCCTAGCGGGAGAGATACGCAGTATTTT. Its protein is CSARAPSGRDTQYF. This chain uses TRBV20-1 with TRBJ2-3, with 10 bases identical to TRBD2. The CDR3 contains 14 residues. Trimming at V came to 1 base and at J to 5 bases, leaving 3 bases not matched to a gene. Germline CDR1 is DFQATT and CDR2 is SNEGSKA (reference sequence).

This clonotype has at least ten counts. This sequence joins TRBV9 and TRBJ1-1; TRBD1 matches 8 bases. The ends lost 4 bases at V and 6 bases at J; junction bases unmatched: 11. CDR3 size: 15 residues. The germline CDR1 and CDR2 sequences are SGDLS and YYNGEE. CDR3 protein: CASSPRGQGAPEAFF. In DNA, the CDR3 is TGTGCCAGCAGCCCTCGAGGTCAGGGGGCCCCTGAAGCTTTCTTT. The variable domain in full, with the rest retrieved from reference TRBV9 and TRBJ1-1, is DSGVTQTPKHLITATGQRVTLRCSPRSGDLSVYWYQQSLDQGLQFLIQYYNGEERAKGNILERFSAQQFPDLHSELNLSSLELGDSALYFCASSPRGQGAPEAFFGQGTRLTVV.

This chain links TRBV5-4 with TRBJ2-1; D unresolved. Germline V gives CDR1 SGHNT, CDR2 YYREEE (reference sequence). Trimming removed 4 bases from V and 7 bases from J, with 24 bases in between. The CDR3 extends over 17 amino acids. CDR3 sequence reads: CASSANPGDGPANEQFF. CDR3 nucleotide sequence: TGTGCCAGCAGCGCCAACCCCGGAGATGGACCGGCAAATGAGCAGTTCTTC.

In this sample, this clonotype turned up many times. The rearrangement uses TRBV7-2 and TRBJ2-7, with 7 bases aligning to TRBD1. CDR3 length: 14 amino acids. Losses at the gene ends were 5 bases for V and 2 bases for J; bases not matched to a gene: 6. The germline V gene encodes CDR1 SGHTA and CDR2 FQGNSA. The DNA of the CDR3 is TGTGCCAGCAGCGGGACAGTGTACCCCTACGAGCAGTACTTC. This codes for CASSGTVYPYEQYF.

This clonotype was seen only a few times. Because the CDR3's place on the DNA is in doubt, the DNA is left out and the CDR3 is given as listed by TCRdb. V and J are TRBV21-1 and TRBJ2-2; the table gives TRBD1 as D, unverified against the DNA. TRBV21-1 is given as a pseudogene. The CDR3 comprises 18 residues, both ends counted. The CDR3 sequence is CASSKVGLGTEISGELFF.

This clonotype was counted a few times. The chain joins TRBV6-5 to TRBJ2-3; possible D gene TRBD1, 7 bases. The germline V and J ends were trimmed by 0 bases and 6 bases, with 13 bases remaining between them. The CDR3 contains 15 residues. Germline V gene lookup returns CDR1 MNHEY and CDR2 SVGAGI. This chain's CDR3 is CASSYSSGGHDTQYF. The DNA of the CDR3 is TGTGCCAGCAGTTACTCTTCAGGGGGGCACGATACGCAGTATTTT.

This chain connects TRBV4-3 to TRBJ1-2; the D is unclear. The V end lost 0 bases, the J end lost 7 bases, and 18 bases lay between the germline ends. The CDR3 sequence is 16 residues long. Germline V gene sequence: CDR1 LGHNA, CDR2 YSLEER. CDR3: CASSQDPARWSGGYTF. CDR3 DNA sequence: TGCGCCAGCAGCCAAGACCCGGCCAGGTGGAGTGGTGGCTACACCTTC.

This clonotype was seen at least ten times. The chain's CDR3 is CASSLGAGGINEQFF. CDR3 nucleotides: TGTGCCAGCAGTTTAGGAGCGGGAGGGATCAATGAGCAGTTCTTC. The chain is built from TRBV12-3 or TRBV12-4 and TRBJ2-1; 10 positions agree with TRBD2. The CDR3 sequence is 15 residues long. With V trimmed by 1 base and J by 6 bases, 3 bases remained unmatched.

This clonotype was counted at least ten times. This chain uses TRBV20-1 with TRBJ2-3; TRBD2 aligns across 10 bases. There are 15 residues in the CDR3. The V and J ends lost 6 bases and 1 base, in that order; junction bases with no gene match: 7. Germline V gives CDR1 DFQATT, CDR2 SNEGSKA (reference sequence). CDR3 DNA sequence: TGCAGTGCGAACCGAGCGGGAGGGGGCACAGATACGCAGTATTTT. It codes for CSANRAGGGTDTQYF.

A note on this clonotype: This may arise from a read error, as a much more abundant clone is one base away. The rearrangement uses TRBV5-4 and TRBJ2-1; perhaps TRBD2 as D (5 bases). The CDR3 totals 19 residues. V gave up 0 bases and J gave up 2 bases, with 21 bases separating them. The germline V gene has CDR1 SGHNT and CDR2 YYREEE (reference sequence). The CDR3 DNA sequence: TGTGCCAGCAGCTTGGCCGACTTATCGGTCGGGATCACCTACAATGAGCAGTTCTTC. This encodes CASSLADLSVGITYNEQFF. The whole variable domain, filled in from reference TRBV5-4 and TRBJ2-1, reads ETGVTQSPTHLIKTRGQQVTLRCSSQSGHNTVSWYQQALGQGPQFIFQYYREEENGRGNFPPRFSGLQFPNYSSELNVNALELDDSALYLCASSLADLSVGITYNEQFFGPGTRLTVL.

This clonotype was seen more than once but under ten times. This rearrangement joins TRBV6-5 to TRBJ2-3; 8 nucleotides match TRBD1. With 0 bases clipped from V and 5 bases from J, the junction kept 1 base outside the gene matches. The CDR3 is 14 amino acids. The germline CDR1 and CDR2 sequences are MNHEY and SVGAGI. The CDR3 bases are TGTGCCAGCAGTTACTCGGACAGGGTAGATACGCAGTATTTT. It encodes CASSYSDRVDTQYF.

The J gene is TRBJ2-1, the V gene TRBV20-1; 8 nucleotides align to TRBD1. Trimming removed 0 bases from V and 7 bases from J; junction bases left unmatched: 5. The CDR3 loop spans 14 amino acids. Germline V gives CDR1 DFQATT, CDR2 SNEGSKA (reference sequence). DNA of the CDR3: TGCAGTGCTAGAGATATGCAGGGGGCAAATGAGCAGTTCTTC. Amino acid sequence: CSARDMQGANEQFF.

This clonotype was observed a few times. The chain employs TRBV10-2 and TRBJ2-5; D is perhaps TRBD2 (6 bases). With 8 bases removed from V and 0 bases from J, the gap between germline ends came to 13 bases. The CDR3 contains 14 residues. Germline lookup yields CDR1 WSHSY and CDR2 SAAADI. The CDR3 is CASRDLMYQETQYF. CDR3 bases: TGCGCCAGCCGGGACTTAATGTACCAAGAGACCCAGTACTTC.

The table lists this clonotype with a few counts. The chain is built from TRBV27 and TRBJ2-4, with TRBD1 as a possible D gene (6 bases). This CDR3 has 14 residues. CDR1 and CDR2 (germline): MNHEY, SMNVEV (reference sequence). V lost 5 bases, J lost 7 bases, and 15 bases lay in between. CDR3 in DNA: TGTGCCAGCAGTGGGACACCACCGCAGAACATTCAGTACTTC. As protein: CASSGTPPQNIQYF.

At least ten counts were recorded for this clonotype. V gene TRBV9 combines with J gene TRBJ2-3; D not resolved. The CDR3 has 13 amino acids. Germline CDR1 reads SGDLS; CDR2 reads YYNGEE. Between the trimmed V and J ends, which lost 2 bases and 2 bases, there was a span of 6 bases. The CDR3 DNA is TGTGCCAGCAGCGTCTACGACACAGATACGCAGTATTTT. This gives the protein CASSVYDTDTQYF.

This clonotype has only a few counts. The CDR3 reads CASSDEFPGTDTQYF. The CDR3 region has the DNA TGCGCCAGCAGTGACGAATTTCCCGGCACAGATACGCAGTATTTT. V gene TRBV10-1 combines with J gene TRBJ2-3, with D hard to call. CDR3 length: 15 amino acids. CDR1 WNHNN and CDR2 SYGVQD come from the germline V gene (reference sequence). V lost 3 bases, J lost 1 base, and 11 bases lay in between.

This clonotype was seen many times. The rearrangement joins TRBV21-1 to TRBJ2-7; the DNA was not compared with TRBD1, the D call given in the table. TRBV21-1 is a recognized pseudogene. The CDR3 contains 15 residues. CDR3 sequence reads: CASSKGGGQGHEQYF. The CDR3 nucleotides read TGTGCCAGCAGCAAAGGGGGGGGACAGGGTCACGAGCAGTACTTC.

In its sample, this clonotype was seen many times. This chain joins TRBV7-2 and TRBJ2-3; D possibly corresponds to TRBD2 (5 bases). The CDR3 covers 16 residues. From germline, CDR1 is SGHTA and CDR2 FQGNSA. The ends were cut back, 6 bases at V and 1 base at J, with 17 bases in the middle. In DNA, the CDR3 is TGTGCCAGCAGAGAGGGTCCCTCAACTCGCACAGATACGCAGTATTTT. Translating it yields CASREGPSTRTDTQYF. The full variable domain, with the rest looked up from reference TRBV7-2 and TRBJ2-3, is GAGVSQSPSNKVTEKGKDVELRCDPISGHTALYWYRQSLGQGLEFLIYFQGNSAPDKSGLPSDRFSAERTGGSVSTLTIQRTQQEDSAVYLCASREGPSTRTDTQYFGPGTRLTVL.

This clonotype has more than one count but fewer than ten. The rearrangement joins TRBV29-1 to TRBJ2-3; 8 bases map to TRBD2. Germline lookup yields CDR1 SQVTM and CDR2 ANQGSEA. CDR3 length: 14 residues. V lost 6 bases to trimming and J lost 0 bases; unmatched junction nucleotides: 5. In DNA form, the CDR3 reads TGCAGCGTGGGCGGGAGGACTAGCACAGATACGCAGTATTTT. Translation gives CSVGGRTSTDTQYF.